This T cell receptor beta chain was profiled in a study of T cells after yellow fever vaccination. With V trimmed by 3 bases and J by 3 bases, 9 bases remained unmatched. CDR1 and CDR2 from the germline V gene are MGHRA and YSYEKL. The CDR3 runs to 16 residues. It was through 5'RACE template switching that TCR cDNA was made, with a universal primer site and UMIs added. TCRdb recomputed calls from the 5' RACE reads with MiXCR, one row per CDR3 protein. The table has some 120,000 distinct CDR3 sequences, 13% to 15% seen once. The receptor was derived from a man younger than 30 who received the YFV17D yellow fever vaccine. The sample was CD8+ T cells sorted from PBMCs, taken 5 days after the yellow fever booster vaccination. The V gene is TRBV4-1, the J gene TRBJ2-7, with TRBD1 identical over 9 bases. The DNA for the CDR3 is TGCGCCAGCAGCCATCCCGGGACAGGGTCAATCTACGAGCAGTACTTC. As protein: CASSHPGTGSIYEQYF.